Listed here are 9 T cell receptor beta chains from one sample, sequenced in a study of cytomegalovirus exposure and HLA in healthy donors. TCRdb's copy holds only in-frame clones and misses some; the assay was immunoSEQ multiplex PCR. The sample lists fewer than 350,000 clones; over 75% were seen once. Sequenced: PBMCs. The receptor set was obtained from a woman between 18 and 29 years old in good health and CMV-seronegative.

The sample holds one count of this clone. DNA for the CDR3: TGTGCCAGCAGAGGGACAGGGAACGGCCTGGAAGCTTTCTTT. This sequence encodes CASRGTGNGLEAFF. This chain connects TRBV28 to TRBJ1-1; 9 bases are a match to TRBD1. V lost 6 bases to trimming and J lost 8 bases; unmatched junction nucleotides: 10. Germline loops: CDR1 MDHEN, CDR2 SYDVKM. This CDR3 region has 14 residues.

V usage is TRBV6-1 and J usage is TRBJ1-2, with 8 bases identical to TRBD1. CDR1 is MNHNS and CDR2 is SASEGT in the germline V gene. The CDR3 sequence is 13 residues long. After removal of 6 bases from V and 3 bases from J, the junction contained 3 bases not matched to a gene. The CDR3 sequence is CASSPTGDYGYTF. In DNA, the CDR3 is TGTGCCAGCAGCCCGACAGGGGACTATGGCTACACCTTC.

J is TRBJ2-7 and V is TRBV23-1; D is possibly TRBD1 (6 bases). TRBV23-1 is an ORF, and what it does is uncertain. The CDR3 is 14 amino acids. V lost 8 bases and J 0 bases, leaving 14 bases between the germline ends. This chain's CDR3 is CASVGDRLSYEQYF. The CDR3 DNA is TGCGCCAGCGTCGGAGACAGGCTCTCCTACGAGCAGTACTTC.

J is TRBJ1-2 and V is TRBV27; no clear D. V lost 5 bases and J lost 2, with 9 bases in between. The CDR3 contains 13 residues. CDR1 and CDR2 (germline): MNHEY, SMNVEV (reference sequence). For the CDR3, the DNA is TGTGCCAGCAGTCATCCGGGGAACTATGGCTACACCTTC. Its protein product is CASSHPGNYGYTF.

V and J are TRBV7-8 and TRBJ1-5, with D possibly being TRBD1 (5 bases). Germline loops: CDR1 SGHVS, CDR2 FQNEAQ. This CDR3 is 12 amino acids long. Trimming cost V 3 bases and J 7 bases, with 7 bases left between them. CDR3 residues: CASSFRGQPQHF. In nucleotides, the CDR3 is TGTGCCAGCAGCTTTAGGGGACAGCCCCAGCATTTT.

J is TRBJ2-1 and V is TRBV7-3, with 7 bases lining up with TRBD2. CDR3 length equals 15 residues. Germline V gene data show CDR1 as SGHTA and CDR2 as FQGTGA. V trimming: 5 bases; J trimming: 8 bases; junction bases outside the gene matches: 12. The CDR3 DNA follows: TGTGCCAGCAGCCCCAGGGCTAGCGGCCAGCATGAGCAGTTCTTC. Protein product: CASSPRASGQHEQFF.

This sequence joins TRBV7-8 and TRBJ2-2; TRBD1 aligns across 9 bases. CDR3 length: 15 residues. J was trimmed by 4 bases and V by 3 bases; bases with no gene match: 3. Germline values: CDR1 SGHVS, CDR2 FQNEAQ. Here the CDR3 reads CASSLVTGGTGELFF. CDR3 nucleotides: TGTGCCAGCAGCTTGGTGACAGGGGGCACCGGGGAGCTGTTTTTT.

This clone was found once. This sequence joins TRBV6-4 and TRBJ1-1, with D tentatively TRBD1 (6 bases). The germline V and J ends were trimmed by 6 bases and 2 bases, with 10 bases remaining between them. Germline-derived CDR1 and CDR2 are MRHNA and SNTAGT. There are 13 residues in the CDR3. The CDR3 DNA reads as TGTGCCAGCAGCATGGACAGAAACACTGAAGCTTTCTTT. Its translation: CASSMDRNTEAFF.

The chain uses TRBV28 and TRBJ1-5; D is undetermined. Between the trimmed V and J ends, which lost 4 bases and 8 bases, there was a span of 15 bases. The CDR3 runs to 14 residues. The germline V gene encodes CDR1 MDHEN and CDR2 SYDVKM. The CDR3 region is CASSSLLPREPQHF. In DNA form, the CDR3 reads TGTGCCAGCAGTTCTCTGCTACCACGGGAGCCCCAGCATTTT.